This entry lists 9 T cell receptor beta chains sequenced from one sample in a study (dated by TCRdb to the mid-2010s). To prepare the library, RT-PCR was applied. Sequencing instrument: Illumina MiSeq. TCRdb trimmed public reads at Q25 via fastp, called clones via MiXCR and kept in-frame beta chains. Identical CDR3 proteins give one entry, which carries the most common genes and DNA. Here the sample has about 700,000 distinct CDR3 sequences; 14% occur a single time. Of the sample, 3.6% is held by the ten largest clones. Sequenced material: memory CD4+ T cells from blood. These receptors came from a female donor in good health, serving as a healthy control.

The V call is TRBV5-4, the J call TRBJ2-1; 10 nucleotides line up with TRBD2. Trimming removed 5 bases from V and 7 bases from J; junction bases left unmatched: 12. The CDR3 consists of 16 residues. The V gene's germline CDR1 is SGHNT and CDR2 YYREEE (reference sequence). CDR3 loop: CASSRERGGAWNEQFF. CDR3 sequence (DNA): TGTGCCAGCAGTAGGGAGCGGGGGGGGGCGTGGAATGAGCAGTTCTTC.

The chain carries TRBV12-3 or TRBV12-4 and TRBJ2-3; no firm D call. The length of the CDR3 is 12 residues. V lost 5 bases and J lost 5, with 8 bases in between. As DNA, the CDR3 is TGTGCCAGCAGTATGTTGAGAGATACGCAGTATTTT. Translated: CASSMLRDTQYF.

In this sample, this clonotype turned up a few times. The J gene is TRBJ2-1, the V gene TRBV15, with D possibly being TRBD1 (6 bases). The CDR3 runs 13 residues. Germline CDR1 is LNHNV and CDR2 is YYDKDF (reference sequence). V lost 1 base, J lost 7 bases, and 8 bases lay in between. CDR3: CATSRGTENEQFF. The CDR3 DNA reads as TGTGCCACCAGCAGAGGGACAGAGAATGAGCAGTTCTTC.

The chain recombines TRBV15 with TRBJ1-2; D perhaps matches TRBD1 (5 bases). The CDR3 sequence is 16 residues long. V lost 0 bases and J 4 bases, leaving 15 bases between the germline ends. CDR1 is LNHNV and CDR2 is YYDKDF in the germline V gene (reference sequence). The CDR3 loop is CATSRDYAGFLYGYTF. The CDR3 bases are TGTGCCACCAGCAGAGATTATGCAGGGTTCCTCTATGGCTACACCTTC.

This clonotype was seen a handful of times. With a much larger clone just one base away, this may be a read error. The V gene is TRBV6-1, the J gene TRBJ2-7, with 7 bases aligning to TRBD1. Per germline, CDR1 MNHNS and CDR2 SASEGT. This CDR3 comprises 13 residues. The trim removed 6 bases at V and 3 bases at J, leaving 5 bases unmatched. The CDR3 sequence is CASSRDSYYEQYF. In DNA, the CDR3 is TGTGCCAGCAGCCGGGACAGCTACTACGAGCAGTACTTC.

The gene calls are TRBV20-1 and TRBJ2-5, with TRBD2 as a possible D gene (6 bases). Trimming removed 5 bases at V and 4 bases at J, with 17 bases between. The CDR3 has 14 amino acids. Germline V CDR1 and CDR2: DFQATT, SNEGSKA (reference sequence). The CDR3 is CSAARVLGGETQYF. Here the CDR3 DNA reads TGCAGTGCTGCCCGGGTCTTGGGGGGAGAGACCCAGTACTTC.

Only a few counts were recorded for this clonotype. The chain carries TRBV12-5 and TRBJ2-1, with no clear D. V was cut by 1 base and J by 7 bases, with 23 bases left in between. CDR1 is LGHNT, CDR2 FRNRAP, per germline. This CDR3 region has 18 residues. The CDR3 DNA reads TGTGCTAGTGGTTTGGGGCCAGTCCCCGTTGAGTGCCCTAATGAGCAGTTCTTC. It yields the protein CASGLGPVPVECPNEQFF.

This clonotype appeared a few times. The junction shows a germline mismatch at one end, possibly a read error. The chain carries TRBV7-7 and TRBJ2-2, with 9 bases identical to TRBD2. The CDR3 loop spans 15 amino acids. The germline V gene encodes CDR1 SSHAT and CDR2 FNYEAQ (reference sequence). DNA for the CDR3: TGTGCTAGCAGTTCTAGCGGGATTAACACCGGGGAGCTGTTTTTT. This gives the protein CASSSSGINTGELFF.

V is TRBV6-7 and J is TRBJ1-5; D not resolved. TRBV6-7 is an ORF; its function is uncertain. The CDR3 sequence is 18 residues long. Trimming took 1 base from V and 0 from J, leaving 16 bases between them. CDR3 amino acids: CASSYLPKKLYSNQPQHF. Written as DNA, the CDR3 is TGTGCCAGCAGTTACTTACCCAAGAAACTATATAGCAATCAGCCCCAGCATTTT.